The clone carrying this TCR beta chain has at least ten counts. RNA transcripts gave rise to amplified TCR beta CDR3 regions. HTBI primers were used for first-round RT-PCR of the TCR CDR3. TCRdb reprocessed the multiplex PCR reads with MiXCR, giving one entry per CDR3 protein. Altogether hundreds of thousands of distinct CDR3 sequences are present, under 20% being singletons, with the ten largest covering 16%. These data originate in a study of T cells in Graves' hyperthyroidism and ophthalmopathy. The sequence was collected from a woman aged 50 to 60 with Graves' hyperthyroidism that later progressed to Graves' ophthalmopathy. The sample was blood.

The CDR3 nucleotides read TGTGCCAGCAGTGATTTCCGGCCGGTACATGAGCAGTTCTTC. Translation gives CASSDFRPVHEQFF. The rearrangement links TRBV2 to TRBJ2-1; D gene unclear. Looked up from germline, CDR1 is SNHLY and CDR2 is FYNNEI. Trimming removed 3 bases at V and 8 bases at J, with 14 bases between. The CDR3 runs 14 residues.